The present T cell receptor beta chain was sequenced within a study of blood T cell repertoires in COVID-19. On the study more broadly: PBMCs, B-cell-depleted T cells, or T cells provided the cDNA or gDNA that made up the material.

In the authors' workflow: Cell counts per sample came from amplifying reference gene primers. Method: immunoSEQ multiplex PCR; TCRdb's copy keeps in-frame clones and lacks some. That table supplies the V and J calls and clone size; D and trimming were determined from the DNA. The sample lists 95,000 to 100,000 clones; 84% were seen once. Trimming took off 5 bases at V and 6 bases at J, with 17 bases between the two ends. Germline V gives CDR1 WNHNN, CDR2 SYGVQD (reference sequence). This CDR3 has 15 amino acids. Sequencing input: peripheral blood. This clonotype was sampled from a human donor in a cohort sampled during active COVID-19. V is TRBV10-1 and J is TRBJ2-1, with D possibly TRBD2 on 6 matching bases. The CDR3 is CASSLSSRRANEQFF. In DNA form, the CDR3 reads TGCGCCAGCAGTTTATCTAGCCGGAGGGCCAATGAGCAGTTCTTC.